Below, 15 T cell receptor beta chains from the same sample are listed, as sequenced in a study of regulatory T cells in long-lasting Graves disease. Through Arm-PCR of CDR3 regions and iRepertoire HTBI primers, TCR beta libraries were built. TCRdb itself ran the multiplex PCR reads through MiXCR, one entry per CDR3 protein. The data show a few hundred thousand distinct CDR3 sequences, about 20% seen once. As for time point: persistent/refractory GD, antithyroid drugs over 5 years with positive TRAb. Isolated PBMC RNA provided the starting material for the TCR library. The sequenced sample was peripheral blood mononuclear cells (PBMCs), obtained when the disease was refractory, from a patient treated with antithyroid drugs. The receptors stem from a female donor with Graves disease.

The chain links TRBV18 to TRBJ1-2; D is perhaps TRBD1 (6 bases). The CDR3 loop spans 14 amino acids. Germline CDR1 is KGHSH and CDR2 is LQKENI. Trimming shortened V by 0 bases and J by 7 bases, and 12 bases separated the two germline ends. The DNA for the CDR3 is TGTGCCAGCTCACCACCCTCCAGGGGAATTGGCTACACCTTC. This sequence encodes CASSPPSRGIGYTF.

The chain couples TRBV7-3 to TRBJ2-5, with 8 bases matching TRBD1. V dropped 0 bases and J dropped 2; count of bases not matched to a gene: 2. Germline V gives CDR1 SGHTA, CDR2 FQGTGA. The CDR3 contains 15 residues. As DNA, the CDR3 is TGTGCCAGCAGCTTAACTACAGGGGGGCAAGAGACCCAGTACTTC. This encodes CASSLTTGGQETQYF.

This chain joins TRBV14 and TRBJ1-6, with D uncertain. The ends were cut back, 2 bases at V and 7 bases at J, with 9 bases in the middle. Per germline, CDR1 SGHDN and CDR2 FVKESK. The CDR3 covers 14 residues. Here the CDR3 DNA reads TGTGCCAGCAGCCAACTTATTCGGAATTCACCCCTCCACTTT. It encodes CASSQLIRNSPLHF.

This clonotype was seen only a few times. The CDR3: CAWSPGIEAFF. CDR3 in DNA: TGTGCCTGGAGTCCCGGAATTGAAGCTTTCTTT. The rearrangement uses TRBV30 and TRBJ1-1; D remains ambiguous. Per germline, CDR1 GTSNPN and CDR2 SVGIG (reference sequence). The ends were cut back, 2 bases at V and 7 bases at J, with 8 bases in the middle. CDR3 length equals 11 residues.

The V and J genes are TRBV11-2 and TRBJ2-3; D is unclear. Trimming took 0 bases from V and 1 from J, leaving 5 bases between them. CDR3 length: 14 residues. Per germline, CDR1 SGHAT and CDR2 FQNNGV. Here the CDR3 reads CASSLELGTDTQYF. CDR3 in DNA: TGTGCCAGCAGCTTAGAGTTGGGCACAGATACGCAGTATTTT.

Turning to this clonotype: A junction boundary mismatches the germline segment, possibly from a read error. The chain employs TRBV9 and TRBJ2-7, with 7 bases matching TRBD2. CDR1 SGDLS and CDR2 YYNGEE come from the germline V gene. CDR3 size: 16 residues. The CDR3 DNA reads TGTGTCAGCAGCACCAACGCTGGCCTAGCGGACTACGAGCAGTACTTC. Protein product: CVSSTNAGLADYEQYF.

The chain joins TRBV24-1 to TRBJ2-1; 8 bases are shared with TRBD2. V trimming: 9 bases; J trimming: 5 bases; junction bases outside the gene matches: 5. The CDR3 extends over 13 amino acids. From germline, CDR1 is KGHDR and CDR2 SFDVKD. CDR3 sequence: CATAGGVHNEQFF. The CDR3 DNA follows: TGTGCCACCGCGGGAGGCGTTCACAATGAGCAGTTCTTC.

This clonotype was seen many times. This chain uses TRBV28 with TRBJ1-2; perhaps TRBD1 as D (6 bases). Deletions cut 2 bases from V and 5 bases from J, with 12 bases between. The CDR3 contains 14 residues. Germline CDR1 MDHEN, CDR2 SYDVKM. The CDR3 loop is CASSLDRNLYGYTF. The CDR3 DNA sequence: TGTGCCAGCAGTTTAGACAGGAATCTGTATGGCTACACCTTC.

The chain couples TRBV6-1 to TRBJ1-5; no firm D call. CDR1 and CDR2 from the germline V gene are MNHNS and SASEGT. The CDR3 is 14 residues long. Trimming removed 7 bases from V and 3 bases from J, with 13 bases in between. The CDR3 nucleotides read TGTGCCAGCACTTTGGACGGATACAATCAGCCCCAGCATTTT. Its translation: CASTLDGYNQPQHF.

This clonotype was seen at least ten times. This rearrangement joins TRBV28 to TRBJ2-7; D possibly corresponds to TRBD2 (7 bases). CDR1 is MDHEN, CDR2 SYDVKM, per germline. The CDR3 runs to 15 residues. V lost 0 bases to trimming and J lost 3 bases, with 12 bases between them. The CDR3 spells CASSLWGGGGYEQYF. Here the CDR3 DNA reads TGTGCCAGCAGTTTATGGGGAGGGGGTGGCTACGAGCAGTACTTC.

This rearrangement joins TRBV27 to TRBJ2-2, with D possibly TRBD2 on 6 matching bases. The V and J ends lost 5 bases and 4 bases respectively, with 11 bases between them. CDR3 length: 14 amino acids. CDR1 MNHEY and CDR2 SMNVEV come from the germline V gene (reference sequence). The CDR3 here is CASSVTRRTGELFF. The CDR3 DNA follows: TGTGCCAGCAGTGTGACTAGGCGCACCGGGGAGCTGTTTTTT.

This clonotype turned up a few times. CDR3 nucleotide sequence: TGCGCCAGCAGCTTGGGGGGAGCGACCAAAGGGGCTGGCTACACCTTC. Translated, it gives CASSLGGATKGAGYTF. The V gene is TRBV5-1, the J gene TRBJ1-2; tentatively, D is TRBD1 (5 bases). The CDR3 extends over 16 amino acids. Deletions cut 0 bases from V and 7 bases from J, with 19 bases between. The V gene's germline CDR1 is SGHRS and CDR2 YFSETQ.

This clonotype was observed many times. The chain combines TRBV20-1 with TRBJ1-2; D unclear. Germline values: CDR1 DFQATT, CDR2 SNEGSKA (reference sequence). Trimming removed 0 bases from V and 9 bases from J, with 8 bases in between. This CDR3 has 11 amino acids. The DNA for the CDR3 is TGCAGTGCTAGAGACCCCGGCCGCTACACCTTC. Translating it yields CSARDPGRYTF.

This clonotype has at least ten counts. The chain has TRBV15 and TRBJ1-2; D ambiguous. There are 14 residues in the CDR3. Germline values: CDR1 LNHNV, CDR2 YYDKDF (reference sequence). Between the trimmed V and J ends, which lost 6 bases and 3 bases, there was a span of 14 bases. The CDR3 region has the DNA TGTGCCACCAGTCGAGGCGGGAGCGACTATGGCTACACCTTC. Amino acid sequence: CATSRGGSDYGYTF.

This sequence joins TRBV6-2 or TRBV6-3 and TRBJ2-1, with D tentatively TRBD1 (5 bases). Trimming took 5 bases from V and 7 from J, leaving 18 bases between them. Germline CDR1 reads MNHEY; CDR2 reads SVGEGT. CDR3 length: 15 residues. The CDR3 loop reads CASSEGTTQGNEQFF. The CDR3 nucleotides are TGTGCCAGCAGTGAAGGTACAACTCAGGGAAATGAGCAGTTCTTC.